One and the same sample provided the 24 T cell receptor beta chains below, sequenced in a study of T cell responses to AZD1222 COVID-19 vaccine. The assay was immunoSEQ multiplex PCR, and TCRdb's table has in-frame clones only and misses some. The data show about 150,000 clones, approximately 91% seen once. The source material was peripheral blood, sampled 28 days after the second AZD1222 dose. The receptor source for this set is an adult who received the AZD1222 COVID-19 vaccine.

Here the CDR3 DNA reads TGTGCCAGCAGTCCCCGACTGGCAAGGGGGAATAACAATGAGCAGTTCTTC. Translated: CASSPRLARGNNNEQFF. The chain recombines TRBV6-6 with TRBJ2-1; tentative D call: TRBD1 (6 bases). Germline V gene sequence: CDR1 MNHNY, CDR2 SVGAGI (reference sequence). V was pared by 5 bases and J by 5 bases, with 22 bases between. This CDR3 has 17 amino acids.

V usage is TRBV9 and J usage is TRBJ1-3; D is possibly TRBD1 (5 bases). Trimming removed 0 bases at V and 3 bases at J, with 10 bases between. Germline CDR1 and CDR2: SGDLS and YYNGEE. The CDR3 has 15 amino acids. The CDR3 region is CASSVVAGLGNTIYF. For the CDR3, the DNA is TGTGCCAGCAGCGTAGTAGCGGGGCTTGGAAACACCATATATTTT.

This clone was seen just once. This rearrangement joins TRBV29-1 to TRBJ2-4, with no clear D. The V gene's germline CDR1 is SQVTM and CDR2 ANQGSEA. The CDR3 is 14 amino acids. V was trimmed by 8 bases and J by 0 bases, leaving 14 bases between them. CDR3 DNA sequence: TGCAGCCCCGAGACATTCCTAGCCAAAAACATTCAGTACTTC. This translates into CSPETFLAKNIQYF.

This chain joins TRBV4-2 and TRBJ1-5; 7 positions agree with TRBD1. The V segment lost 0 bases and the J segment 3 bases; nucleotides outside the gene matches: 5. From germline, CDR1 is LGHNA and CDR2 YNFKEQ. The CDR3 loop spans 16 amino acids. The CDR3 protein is CASSQDAQGYNQPQHF. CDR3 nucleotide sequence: TGTGCCAGCAGCCAAGATGCACAGGGGTACAATCAGCCCCAGCATTTT.

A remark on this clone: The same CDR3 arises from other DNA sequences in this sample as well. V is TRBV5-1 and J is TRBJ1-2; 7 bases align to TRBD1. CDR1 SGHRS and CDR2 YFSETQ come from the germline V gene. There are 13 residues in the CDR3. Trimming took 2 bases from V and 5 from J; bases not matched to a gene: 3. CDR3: CASSFGTDYGYTF. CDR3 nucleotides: TGCGCCAGCAGCTTCGGGACAGATTATGGCTACACCTTC.

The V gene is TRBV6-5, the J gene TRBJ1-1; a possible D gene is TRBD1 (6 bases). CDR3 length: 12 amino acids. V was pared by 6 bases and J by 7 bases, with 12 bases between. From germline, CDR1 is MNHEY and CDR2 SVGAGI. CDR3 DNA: TGTGCCAGCAGCCTAGGACAGTTTGAAGCTTTCTTT. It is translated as CASSLGQFEAFF.

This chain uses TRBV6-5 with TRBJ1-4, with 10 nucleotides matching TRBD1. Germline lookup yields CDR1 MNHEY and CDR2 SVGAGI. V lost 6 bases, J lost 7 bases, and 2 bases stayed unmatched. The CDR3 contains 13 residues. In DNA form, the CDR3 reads TGTGCCAGCAGGACAGGGGGCGGTGAAAAACTGTTTTTT. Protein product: CASRTGGGEKLFF.

CDR3 sequence: CASSLGGRGSGNTIYF. In DNA form, the CDR3 reads TGCGCCAGCAGCTTGGGCGGCAGAGGCTCTGGAAACACCATATATTTT. The chain couples TRBV5-1 to TRBJ1-3; D unclear. Trimming left V 0 bases short and J 0 bases short, with 10 bases between. Per germline, CDR1 SGHRS and CDR2 YFSETQ. The CDR3 sequence is 16 residues long.

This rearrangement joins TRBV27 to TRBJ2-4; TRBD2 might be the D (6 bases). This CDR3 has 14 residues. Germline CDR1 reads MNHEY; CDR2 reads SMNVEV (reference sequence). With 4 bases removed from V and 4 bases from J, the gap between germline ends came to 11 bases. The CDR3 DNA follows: TGTGCCAGCAGTTCACCCGGGACTAAAAACATTCAGTACTTC. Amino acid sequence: CASSSPGTKNIQYF.

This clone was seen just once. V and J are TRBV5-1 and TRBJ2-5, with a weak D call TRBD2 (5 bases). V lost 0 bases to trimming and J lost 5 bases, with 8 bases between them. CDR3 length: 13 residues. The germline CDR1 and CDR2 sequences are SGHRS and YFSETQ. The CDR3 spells CASSLGGIETQYF. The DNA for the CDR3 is TGCGCCAGCAGCTTGGGAGGGATCGAGACCCAGTACTTC.

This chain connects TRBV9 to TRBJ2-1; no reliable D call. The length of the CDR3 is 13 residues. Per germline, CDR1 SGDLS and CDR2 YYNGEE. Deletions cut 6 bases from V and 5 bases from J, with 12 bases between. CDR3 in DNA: TGTGCCAGCACCAGTACAGTAAACAATGAGCAGTTCTTC. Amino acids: CASTSTVNNEQFF.

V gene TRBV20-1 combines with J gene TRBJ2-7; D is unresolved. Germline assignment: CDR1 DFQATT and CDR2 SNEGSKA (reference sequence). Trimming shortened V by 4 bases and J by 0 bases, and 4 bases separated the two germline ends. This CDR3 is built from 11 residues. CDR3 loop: CSATPSYEQYF. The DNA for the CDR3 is TGCAGTGCTACCCCCTCCTACGAGCAGTACTTC.

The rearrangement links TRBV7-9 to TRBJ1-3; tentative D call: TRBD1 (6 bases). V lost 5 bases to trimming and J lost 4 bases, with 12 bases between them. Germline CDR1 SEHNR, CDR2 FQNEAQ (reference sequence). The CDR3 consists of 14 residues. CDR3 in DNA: TGTGCCAGCAGCGCGGGGGCGAGGGGAAACACCATATATTTT. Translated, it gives CASSAGARGNTIYF. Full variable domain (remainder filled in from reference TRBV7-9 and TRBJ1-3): DTGVSQNPRHKITKRGQNVTFRCDPISEHNRLYWYRQTLGQGPEFLTYFQNEAQLEKSRLLSDRFSAERPKGSFSTLEIQRTEQGDSAMYLCASSAGARGNTIYFGEGSWLTVV.

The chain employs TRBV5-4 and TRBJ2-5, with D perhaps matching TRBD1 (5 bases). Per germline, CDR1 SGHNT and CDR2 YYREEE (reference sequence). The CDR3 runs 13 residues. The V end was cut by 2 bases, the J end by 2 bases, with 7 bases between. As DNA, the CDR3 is TGTGCCAGCAGCTTCGACAGACAAGAGACCCAGTACTTC. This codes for CASSFDRQETQYF.

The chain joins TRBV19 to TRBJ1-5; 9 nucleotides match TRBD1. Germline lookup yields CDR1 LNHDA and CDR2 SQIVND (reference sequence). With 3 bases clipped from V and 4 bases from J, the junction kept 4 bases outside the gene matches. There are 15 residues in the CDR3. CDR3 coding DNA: TGTGCCAGTAGTATCTTCGGGACAGGGAATCAGCCCCAGCATTTT. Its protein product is CASSIFGTGNQPQHF.

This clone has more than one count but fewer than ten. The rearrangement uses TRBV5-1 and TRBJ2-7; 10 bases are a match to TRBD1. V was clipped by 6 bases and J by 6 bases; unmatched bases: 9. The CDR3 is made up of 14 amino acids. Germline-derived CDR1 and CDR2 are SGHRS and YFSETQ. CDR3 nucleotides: TGCGCCAGCACCGCTACCGGGACAGGGGCCGAGCAGTACTTC. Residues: CASTATGTGAEQYF.

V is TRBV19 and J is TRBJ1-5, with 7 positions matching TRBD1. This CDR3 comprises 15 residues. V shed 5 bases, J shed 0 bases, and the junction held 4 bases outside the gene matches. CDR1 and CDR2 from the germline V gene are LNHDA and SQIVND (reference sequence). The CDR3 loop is CASSRTGYSNQPQHF. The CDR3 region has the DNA TGTGCCAGTAGTCGGACAGGATATAGCAATCAGCCCCAGCATTTT.

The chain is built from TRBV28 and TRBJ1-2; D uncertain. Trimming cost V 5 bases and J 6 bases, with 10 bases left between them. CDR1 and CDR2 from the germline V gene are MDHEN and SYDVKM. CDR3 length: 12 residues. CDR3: CASSTHGDGYTF. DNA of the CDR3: TGTGCCAGCAGTACCCACGGGGATGGCTACACCTTC.

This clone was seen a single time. Here the CDR3 reads CASSLALGQGFGNTIYF. CDR3 sequence (DNA): TGTGCCAGCAGCTTAGCGCTAGGACAGGGGTTTGGAAACACCATATATTTT. The chain employs TRBV7-9 and TRBJ1-3; 9 nucleotides align to TRBD1. The V gene end was trimmed by 0 bases and the J gene end by 3 bases; junction bases not matched to a gene: 6. This CDR3 region has 17 residues. Germline V gives CDR1 SEHNR, CDR2 FQNEAQ (reference sequence).

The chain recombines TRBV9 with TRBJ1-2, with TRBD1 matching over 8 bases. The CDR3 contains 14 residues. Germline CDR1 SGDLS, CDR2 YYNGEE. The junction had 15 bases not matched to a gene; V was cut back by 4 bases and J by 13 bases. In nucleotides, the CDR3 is TGTGCCAGCAGCCAATCCTGGACAGGGCCTCGTAGCACCTTC. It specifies CASSQSWTGPRSTF.

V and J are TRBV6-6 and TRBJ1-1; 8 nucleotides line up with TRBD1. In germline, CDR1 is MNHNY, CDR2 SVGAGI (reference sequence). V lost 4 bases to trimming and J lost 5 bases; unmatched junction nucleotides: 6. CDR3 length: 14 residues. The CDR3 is CASSSRTGGTEAFF. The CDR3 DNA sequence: TGTGCCAGCAGTTCCCGAACAGGGGGTACTGAAGCTTTCTTT.

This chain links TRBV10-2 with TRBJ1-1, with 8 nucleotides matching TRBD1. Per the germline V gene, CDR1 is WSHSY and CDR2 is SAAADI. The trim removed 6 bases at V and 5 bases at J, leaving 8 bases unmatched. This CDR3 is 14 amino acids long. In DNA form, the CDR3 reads TGCGCCAGCAGAGAGACAGGGGTCCGAACTGAAGCTTTCTTT. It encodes CASRETGVRTEAFF.

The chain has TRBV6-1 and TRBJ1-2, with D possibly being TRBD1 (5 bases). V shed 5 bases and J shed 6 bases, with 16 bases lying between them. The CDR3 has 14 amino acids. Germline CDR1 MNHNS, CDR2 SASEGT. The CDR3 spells CASSPGPGRHGYTF. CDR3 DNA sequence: TGTGCCAGCAGTCCGGGGCCTGGACGGCATGGCTACACCTTC.

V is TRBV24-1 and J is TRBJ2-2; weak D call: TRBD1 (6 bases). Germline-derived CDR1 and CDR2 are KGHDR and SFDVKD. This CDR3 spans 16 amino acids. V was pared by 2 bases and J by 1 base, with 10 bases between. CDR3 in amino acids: CATSDSQGMNTGELFF. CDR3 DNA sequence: TGTGCCACCAGTGATTCCCAGGGGATGAACACCGGGGAGCTGTTTTTT.